This T cell receptor (beta chain) appears in the sequencing data of a study of beta chain features in type 1 diabetes. CDR1 is SGHAT, CDR2 FQNNGV, per germline. CDR3 length: 14 residues. Trimming cost V 5 bases and J 4 bases, with 14 bases left between them. The study reverse transcribed the entire isolated RNA, so it sequenced expressed TCRB transcripts. Data came from immunoSEQ multiplex PCR; TCRdb stores just in-frame clones and leaves some out. The sample records around 58,000 clones, approximately 59% being singletons. The sequenced sample consisted of Tregs from blood. This receptor was obtained from a young woman in good health. The chain links TRBV11-2 to TRBJ1-2; perhaps TRBD1 as D (6 bases). The CDR3 sequence is CASSPSQGTYGYTF. In DNA, the CDR3 is TGTGCCAGCAGCCCCTCACAGGGTACCTATGGCTACACCTTC.